The text below deals with one TCR beta chain. What it recognizes is unknown. In the original analysis: Filtering of immunoSEQ junctional sequences could not match full-length read filtering. The repertoire was sequenced with immunoSEQ multiplex PCR; TCRdb's copy has only in-frame clones and lacks some. Clone size and V and J calls were adopted from that table, with D and trimming inferred from the DNA. The sample yields about 2.5 million clones, 85% to 95% seen once. This sample was included in a study of shared clonotypes between healthy human individuals. The study, taken as a whole, reports: Clonotypes shared by all four donors outscored non-shared clonotypes in generation probability. Researchers found naive subsets generally carried larger estimated richness than memory subsets. Rarefaction curves obtained for sorted subsets showed sequencing incomplete despite large depth.

V was cut by 4 bases and J by 2 bases, with 11 bases left in between. The CDR3 is 14 residues long. CDR1 is MNHNY, CDR2 SVGAGI, per germline (reference sequence). The receptor was derived from a man younger than 30 in good health. Some clones in this sample may be carry-over from other donors' samples. The genes are TRBV6-6 and TRBJ2-5; tentatively, D is TRBD1 or TRBD2 (5 bases each). Material: naive CD4+ T cells from PBMCs. Subset noted: CD45RA+ positively selected. The DNA for the CDR3 is TGTGCCAGCAGTTGGGGGATAGGGCAAGAGACCCAGTACTTC. Its protein product is CASSWGIGQETQYF.